Ten or more counts support the clone carrying this T cell receptor beta chain. The target antigen is unknown. In TCRdb, the reads were re-called with MiXCR into one record per CDR3 protein. The sample consists of almost 550,000 distinct CDR3 sequences, 16% of them appearing once. This entry comes from a study of T cell repertoires in cytomegalovirus infection. Background on the study: Both CMV infection and a matching HLA type were indicated by public TCR beta signatures. Notes on the study in general: Dominant in the ex vivo response were TCR beta clonotypes restricted by HLA-C and specific for CMV.

Sequenced sample: CD8+ T cells from PBMCs. The clonotype was recovered from a human donor in good health (CMV status not recorded). Some clones in this sample may be carry-over from other donors' samples.

The CDR3 region is CASSPATVNTEAFF. The CDR3 DNA reads as TGTGCCAGCAGCCCAGCGACAGTGAACACTGAAGCTTTCTTT. V gene TRBV12-3 or TRBV12-4 combines with J gene TRBJ1-1; tentative D call: TRBD1 (5 bases). The V end lost 6 bases, the J end lost 0 bases, and 11 bases lay between the germline ends. The CDR3 is 14 residues long.